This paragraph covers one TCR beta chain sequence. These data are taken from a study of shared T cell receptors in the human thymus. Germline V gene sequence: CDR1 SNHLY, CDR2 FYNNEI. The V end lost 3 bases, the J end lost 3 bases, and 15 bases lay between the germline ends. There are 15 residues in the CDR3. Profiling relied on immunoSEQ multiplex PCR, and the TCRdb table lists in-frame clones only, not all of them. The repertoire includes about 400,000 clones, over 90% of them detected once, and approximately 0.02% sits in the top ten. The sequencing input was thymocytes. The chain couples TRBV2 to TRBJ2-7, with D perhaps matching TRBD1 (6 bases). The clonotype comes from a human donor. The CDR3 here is CASSEGAGEIYEQYF. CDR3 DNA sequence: TGTGCCAGCAGTGAGGGGGCAGGGGAGATCTACGAGCAGTACTTC.